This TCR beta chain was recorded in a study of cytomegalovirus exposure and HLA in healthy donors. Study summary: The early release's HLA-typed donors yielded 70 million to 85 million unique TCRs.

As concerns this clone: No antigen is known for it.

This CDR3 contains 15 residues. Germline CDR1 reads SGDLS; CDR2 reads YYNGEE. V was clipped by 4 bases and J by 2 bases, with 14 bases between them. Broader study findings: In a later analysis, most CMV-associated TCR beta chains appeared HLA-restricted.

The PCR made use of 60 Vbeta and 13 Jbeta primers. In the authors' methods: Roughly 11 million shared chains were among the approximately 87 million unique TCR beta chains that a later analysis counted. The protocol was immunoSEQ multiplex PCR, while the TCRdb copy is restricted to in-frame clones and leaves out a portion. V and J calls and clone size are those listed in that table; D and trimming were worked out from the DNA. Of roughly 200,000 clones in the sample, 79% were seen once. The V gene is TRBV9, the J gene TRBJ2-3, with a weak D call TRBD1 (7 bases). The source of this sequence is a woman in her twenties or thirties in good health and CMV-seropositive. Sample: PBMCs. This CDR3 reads CASSPQGDSTDTQYF. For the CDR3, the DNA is TGTGCCAGCAGCCCCCAGGGGGACTCCACAGATACGCAGTATTTT.